The 14 T cell receptor beta chains below come from one sample, sequenced in a study of CD8 T cells in Susac syndrome. The RNA, about 0.5 to 1 ug, was put through reverse transcription using random hexamers. TCRdb reprocessed the immunoSEQ multiplex PCR reads with MiXCR, giving one entry per CDR3 protein. There are around 300,000 distinct CDR3 sequences in the sample; roughly nine tenths occur only once, and roughly 0.07% lies in the top ten. Specimen: CD4+ T cells from PBMCs. The receptors were gathered from a human donor with multiple sclerosis.

The V and J genes are TRBV30 and TRBJ1-1; D is perhaps TRBD1 (5 bases). Germline loops: CDR1 GTSNPN, CDR2 SVGIG (reference sequence). The V gene lost 4 bases and the J gene lost 4 bases, with 13 bases spanning the gap. The CDR3 runs to 13 residues. The CDR3 DNA is TGTGCCTGGACCTTGGGGGGAACCACTGAAGCTTTCTTT. It translates to CAWTLGGTTEAFF. The full variable domain, completed using reference TRBV30 and TRBJ1-1, is SQTIHQWPATLVQPVGSPLSLECTVEGTSNPNLYWYRQAAGRGLQLLFYSVGIGQISSEVPQNLSASRPQDRQFILSSKKLLLSDSGFYLCAWTLGGTTEAFFGQGTRLTVV.

The chain employs TRBV5-1 and TRBJ1-1; TRBD1 agrees at 8 bases. Germline-derived CDR1 and CDR2 are SGHRS and YFSETQ. V was pared by 5 bases and J by 0 bases, with 0 bases of the junction left unmatched. CDR3 length equals 13 residues. The CDR3 sequence: CASRTGVNTEAFF. DNA for the CDR3: TGCGCCAGCAGGACAGGGGTGAACACTGAAGCTTTCTTT.

The rearrangement links TRBV7-6 to TRBJ2-7, with 9 bases identical to TRBD2. The CDR3 runs to 17 residues. Per the germline V gene, CDR1 is SGHVS and CDR2 is FNYEAQ. Trimming removed 2 bases from V and 2 bases from J; junction bases left unmatched: 10. CDR3 sequence (DNA): TGTGCCAGCAGCTTATTGTTAGCGGGAGTCGACCCCTACGAGCAGTACTTC. This translates into CASSLLLAGVDPYEQYF. Full variable domain (missing parts from reference TRBV7-6 and TRBJ2-7): GAGVSQSPRYKVTKRGQDVALRCDPISGHVSLYWYRQALGQGPEFLTYFNYEAQQDKSGLPNDRFSAERPEGSISTLTIQRTEQRDSAMYRCASSLLLAGVDPYEQYFGPGTRLTVT.

The table lists this clonotype with a count of one. The chain uses TRBV27 and TRBJ1-4; D is unclear. CDR1 MNHEY and CDR2 SMNVEV come from the germline V gene (reference sequence). The CDR3 covers 13 residues. V gave up 5 bases and J gave up 8 bases, with 12 bases separating them. The CDR3 region is CASSVRSREKLFF. The CDR3 coding sequence is TGTGCCAGCAGTGTCAGGAGTCGGGAAAAACTGTTTTTT.

This clonotype was seen a few times. The chain links TRBV3-1 to TRBJ2-7, with D unresolved. With 0 bases removed from V and 1 base from J, the gap between germline ends came to 10 bases. The germline V gene encodes CDR1 LGHDT and CDR2 YNNKEL (reference sequence). The CDR3 is made up of 15 amino acids. The CDR3 spells CASSQDLVQSYEQYF. DNA of the CDR3: TGTGCCAGCAGCCAAGATCTCGTACAGTCCTACGAGCAGTACTTC.

The V call is TRBV29-1, the J call TRBJ2-1, with 12 bases lining up with TRBD2. This CDR3 spans 14 amino acids. V shed 4 bases, J shed 5 bases, and the junction held 3 bases outside the gene matches. CDR1 is SQVTM and CDR2 is ANQGSEA in the germline V gene. CDR3 protein: CSVVPSGGDNEQFF. The DNA of the CDR3 is TGCAGCGTTGTCCCTAGCGGGGGGGACAATGAGCAGTTCTTC.

The genes are TRBV6-5 and TRBJ2-3; D call uncertain. CDR1 is MNHEY and CDR2 is SVGAGI in the germline V gene. The CDR3 loop spans 13 amino acids. V lost 8 bases to trimming and J lost 5 bases, with 14 bases between them. The CDR3 DNA reads TGTGCCAGCCGAAGGCAACGGCTAGATACGCAGTATTTT. Residues: CASRRQRLDTQYF.

This clonotype was observed a single time. The CDR3 loop reads CASSKNPGQIYEQYF. As DNA, the CDR3 is TGTGCCAGCAGCAAAAATCCGGGACAAATCTACGAGCAGTACTTC. The chain is built from TRBV7-9 and TRBJ2-7; D is perhaps TRBD1 (6 bases). Trimming took 5 bases from V and 3 from J, leaving 17 bases between them. Germline V gene sequence: CDR1 SEHNR, CDR2 FQNEAQ (reference sequence). The CDR3 contains 15 residues.

The chain combines TRBV3-1 with TRBJ2-1; 10 bases agree with TRBD2. The CDR3 length is 16 residues. With V trimmed by 8 bases and J by 4 bases, 11 bases remained unmatched. CDR1 is LGHDT, CDR2 YNNKEL, per germline (reference sequence). The CDR3 bases are TGTGCCAGCGCCGACAGACTAGCGGGTGAATACAATGAGCAGTTCTTC. This encodes CASADRLAGEYNEQFF.

This chain joins TRBV29-1 and TRBJ2-7, with D perhaps matching TRBD2 (6 bases). Trimming cost V 1 base and J 4 bases, with 17 bases left between them. Germline V gives CDR1 SQVTM, CDR2 ANQGSEA. CDR3 length: 15 amino acids. The CDR3 coding sequence is TGCAGCGTTGAAGGCGAGGGAGGAGGAGTTTACGAGCAGTACTTC. It is translated as CSVEGEGGGVYEQYF.

This chain connects TRBV24-1 to TRBJ2-7; either TRBD1 or TRBD2 may supply D (5 bases each). Germline V lookup: CDR1 KGHDR, CDR2 SFDVKD. The germline V and J ends were trimmed by 3 bases and 3 bases, with 8 bases remaining between them. The CDR3 extends over 13 amino acids. The CDR3 loop reads CATSDGGDYEQYF. CDR3 in DNA: TGTGCCACCAGTGATGGGGGAGACTACGAGCAGTACTTC.

This chain joins TRBV19 and TRBJ1-2; TRBD1 matches at 8 bases. CDR1 and CDR2 from the germline V gene are LNHDA and SQIVND (reference sequence). V gave up 6 bases and J gave up 6 bases; unmatched junction bases: 9. The CDR3 has 14 residues. CDR3 bases: TGTGCCAGTAGAATCAGGGGACAGGATGATGGCTACACCTTC. It encodes CASRIRGQDDGYTF. The whole variable domain, remainder taken from reference TRBV19 and TRBJ1-2, is DGGITQSPKYLFRKEGQNVTLSCEQNLNHDAMYWYRQDPGQGLRLIYYSQIVNDFQKGDIAEGYSVSREKKESFPLTVTSAQKNPTAFYLCASRIRGQDDGYTFGSGTRLTVV.

The chain employs TRBV5-1 and TRBJ2-2; the D is unclear. V was pared by 3 bases and J by 0 bases, with 12 bases between. The germline CDR1 and CDR2 sequences are SGHRS and YFSETQ. This CDR3 is built from 16 residues. CDR3 DNA sequence: TGCGCCAGCAGCTCGCTAGGATCCTCGAACACCGGGGAGCTGTTTTTT. It yields the protein CASSSLGSSNTGELFF.

This chain links TRBV12-3 or TRBV12-4 with TRBJ2-6; D is possibly TRBD1 (5 bases). The CDR3 totals 18 residues. Trimming cost V 3 bases and J 0 bases, with 15 bases left between them. The CDR3 protein is CASSFWGRTNSGANVLTF. The DNA of the CDR3 is TGTGCCAGCAGTTTTTGGGGCCGTACTAACTCTGGGGCCAACGTCCTGACTTTC.